The rows below give T cell receptor beta chains drawn from one sample of a study of cytomegalovirus exposure and HLA in healthy donors. Profiling relied on immunoSEQ multiplex PCR, and the TCRdb table lists in-frame clones only, not all of them. Of around 130,000 clones in the sample, roughly three quarters were seen once. The specimen sequenced was PBMCs. The receptors shown here come from a woman in her thirties or forties in good health and CMV-seronegative. The CDR3 runs from the conserved cysteine through the conserved F or W. D genes are given only for firm matches. Clone size is given for some rows only: seen once, a few or many times, or a class if the clone is expanded.

>-|TRBV19|-|TRBJ2-7
TGTGCCAGTAGCCCCGGGACTCACGAGCAGTACTTC
CASSPGTHEQYF
>-|TRBV19|-|TRBJ1-1
TGTGCCAGTAGTATAAGGGGTGGTATGAACACTGAAGCTTTCTTT
CASSIRGGMNTEAFF
>-|TRBV28|TRBD2|TRBJ2-1
TGTGCCAGCAGTTTGCTGACTAGCGGGGTATCCTACAATGAGCAGTTCTTC
CASSLLTSGVSYNEQFF
>-|TRBV19|-|TRBJ1-5
TGTGCCAGTAGTGGCGCGGGGGGCAATCAGCCCCAGCATTTT
CASSGAGGNQPQHF
>-|TRBV12-5|TRBD1|TRBJ2-5
TGTGCTAGTGACCCGAGGGACAGCTCATGGGAGACCCAGTACTTC
CASDPRDSSWETQYF
>-|TRBV28|TRBD2|TRBJ2-3
TGTGCCAGCAGTTTGAGACTAGCGGGAGGGCCGATGACAGATACGCAGTATTTT
CASSLRLAGGPMTDTQYF
>once|TRBV6-5|TRBD2|TRBJ2-7
TGTGCCAGCAGTTACGGCGGGGGGGTTTCCTACGAGCAGTACTTC
CASSYGGGVSYEQYF
>-|TRBV7-3|TRBD2|TRBJ2-2
TGTGCCAGCAGCTTAAACCCCGCTGGTCGCGGGAGTAGCGGGGAGCTGTTTTTT
CASSLNPAGRGSSGELFF
>-|TRBV5-6|TRBD2|TRBJ2-5
TGTGCCAGCAGCTTGGCAGCGGGGGGTGGGCAAGAGACCCAGTACTTC
CASSLAAGGGQETQYF
>-|TRBV6-5|-|TRBJ1-2
TGTGCCAGCCACATGGGAGGCCAACGGAGCTACACCTTC
CASHMGGQRSYTF
>-|TRBV9|-|TRBJ2-3
TGTGCCAGCAGCGGTCCCTTGAGCACAGATACGCAGTATTTT
CASSGPLSTDTQYF
>-|TRBV11-2|TRBD2|TRBJ2-2
TGTGCCAGCAGCTTGCTAGCGGGATCTGGGGAGCTGTTTTTT
CASSLLAGSGELFF
>-|TRBV7-2|TRBD1|TRBJ1-1
TGTGCCAGCAGCGAAACAGGGGACACTGAAGCTTTCTTT
CASSETGDTEAFF
>-|TRBV30|-|TRBJ1-6
TGTGCCTGGAGGGACCTGGGGGGGTATAATTCACCCCTCCACTTT
CAWRDLGGYNSPLHF
>-|TRBV2|-|TRBJ2-5
TGTGCCAGCAGGGGGCGGGGAGGGGGGACCCAGTACTTC
CASRGRGGGTQYF
>-|TRBV27|TRBD2|TRBJ2-2
TGTGCCAGCAGTTTCTTAGCGGGAGGCACCGGGGAGCTGTTTTTT
CASSFLAGGTGELFF
>-|TRBV7-9|TRBD1|TRBJ1-4
TGTGCCAGCAGCCCGAGGGGGCTCCTTAATGAAAAACTGTTTTTT
CASSPRGLLNEKLFF
>-|TRBV15|TRBD1|TRBJ1-6
TGTGCCACCAGCAGAGAAAGGACAGGGTTTAGTTCACCCCTCCACTTT
CATSRERTGFSSPLHF
>-|TRBV5-4|TRBD1|TRBJ1-3
TGTGCCAGCAGCTTACAGGGGGCAGAAGGAAACACCATATATTTT
CASSLQGAEGNTIYF
>-|TRBV30|TRBD1|TRBJ1-3
TGTGCCTGGTCCGGGACAGGGGGCGGTAGAAACACCATATATTTT
CAWSGTGGGRNTIYF
>-|TRBV2|TRBD1|TRBJ1-6
TGTGCCAGCAGTGATTTTGGGACAGCAAATTCACCCCTCCACTTT
CASSDFGTANSPLHF
>-|TRBV10-1|-|TRBJ1-5
TGCGCCAGCGGGGGGAATCAGCCCCAGCATTTT
CASGGNQPQHF
>-|TRBV27|TRBD2|TRBJ2-7
TGTGCCAGCAGATTAGCGGGAGACTACGAGCAGTACTTC
CASRLAGDYEQYF
>-|TRBV5-6|TRBD1|TRBJ1-1
TGTGCCAGCAGCGCCGGGACAGGAAGAACACTTGAAGCTTTCTTT
CASSAGTGRTLEAFF
>-|TRBV25-1|-|TRBJ2-5
TGTGCCAGCATCCCCCGGGTGGGGGGGCTATGGGAGACCCAGTACTTC
CASIPRVGGLWETQYF
>-|TRBV4-1|-|TRBJ1-1
TGCGCCAGCAGCCACGCTACCAGGGGGAACACTGAAGCTTTCTTT
CASSHATRGNTEAFF
>few|TRBV30|TRBD1|TRBJ2-7
TGTGCCTGGAGTTTACCCGGGACAGGGGGCGGCGAGCAGTACTTC
CAWSLPGTGGGEQYF
>-|TRBV2|-|TRBJ1-2
TGTGCCAGCAGAAGTTGGGACATATCCGGGTTTGGCTATGGCTACACCTTC
CASRSWDISGFGYGYTF
>-|TRBV5-1|-|TRBJ1-2
TGCGCCAGCAGCCTAGACAGAGCTAACTATGGCTACACCTTC
CASSLDRANYGYTF
>-|TRBV14|-|TRBJ1-4
TGTGCCAGCAGCCAAGATATCGTAGGAGAACCTTTTTTT
CASSQDIVGEPFF
>-|TRBV9|-|TRBJ2-6
TGTGCCAGCAGCGTTCTGGTGGGCTCTGGGGCCAACATCCTGACTTTC
CASSVLVGSGANILTF
>-|TRBV27|TRBD1|TRBJ2-7
TGTGCCAGCAGTTTAGGACAGGGTCACTACGAGCAGTACTTC
CASSLGQGHYEQYF
>-|TRBV19|-|TRBJ2-7
TGTGCCAGTAGTATTGCCAGGTACGAGCAGTACTTC
CASSIARYEQYF
>-|TRBV18|TRBD1|TRBJ2-7
TGTGCCAGCTCACCACCCCCACAGGGGTCCGAGCAGTACTTC
CASSPPPQGSEQYF
>-|TRBV9|-|TRBJ1-2
TGTGCCAGCAGCGCCGCGGGGTGGGGCTACACCTTC
CASSAAGWGYTF
>-|TRBV5-4|TRBD1|TRBJ1-2
TGTGCCACCCTACGGACAGGGGATGGCTACACCTTC
CATLRTGDGYTF
>-|TRBV7-8|-|TRBJ2-7
TGTGCCAGCAAGCTTACCGACCAATCCGGGAAAAGGTATGGCGAGCAGTACTTC
CASKLTDQSGKRYGEQYF
>-|TRBV30|TRBD1|TRBJ2-5
TGTGCCTGGAGTGTGTCGCGGGACAGGGGGAAAGAGACCCAGTACTTC
CAWSVSRDRGKETQYF
>-|TRBV5-1|TRBD2|TRBJ2-5
TGCGCCAGCAGCTGGGTAGCGGGAGAGGGAGAGACCCAGTACTTC
CASSWVAGEGETQYF
>-|TRBV28|TRBD1|TRBJ1-1
TGTGCCAGCACCCGGACAGGGGTTGGCACTGAAGCTTTCTTT
CASTRTGVGTEAFF
>once|TRBV30|TRBD2|TRBJ2-1
TGTGCCTGGAGTGCAGCGGGAGGGTTCTACAATGAGCAGTTCTTC
CAWSAAGGFYNEQFF
>-|TRBV7-3|TRBD2|TRBJ2-1
TGTGCCAGCAGTCCCGGGACTAGCGGGACTAAGATATACAATGAGCAGTTCTTC
CASSPGTSGTKIYNEQFF
>few|TRBV6-4|-|TRBJ2-1
TGTGCCAGCATCGGGGTCTCCGGGGAGCAGTTCTTC
CASIGVSGEQFF
>-|TRBV10-3|-|TRBJ1-5
TGTGCCGCCTCGCGGGTCGACGAACCCAATCAGCCCCAGCATTTT
CAASRVDEPNQPQHF
>-|TRBV5-1|-|TRBJ1-2
TGCGCCAGCAGCGGCGAGGACTATGGCTACACCTTC
CASSGEDYGYTF
>few|TRBV6-5|-|TRBJ1-5
TGTGCCAGCAGTTACAACTTCGATGGCAATCAGCCCCAGCATTTT
CASSYNFDGNQPQHF
>-|TRBV27|TRBD1|TRBJ1-5
TGTGCCAGCAGTCCTGGGACAGGGGGATCTGGGCAGCCCCAGCATTTT
CASSPGTGGSGQPQHF
>-|TRBV6-5|TRBD1|TRBJ1-6
TGTGCCAGCGGAGCGGGGACAGGGCACAATTCACCCCTCCACTTT
CASGAGTGHNSPLHF
>-|TRBV29-1|-|TRBJ1-2
TGCAGCGTTGAATTAAATGGCTACACCTTC
CSVELNGYTF
>-|TRBV19|-|TRBJ1-4
TGTGCCAGTAGTAAGTGGCAGGCTTTTGGAACTAATGAAAAACTGTTTTTT
CASSKWQAFGTNEKLFF
>-|TRBV5-1|TRBD2|TRBJ2-7
TGCGCCAGCAGTCCCCCCGGGAGGGCCTCTCAGAACGAGCAGTACTTC
CASSPPGRASQNEQYF
>-|TRBV27|-|TRBJ2-5
TGTGCCAGCAGCCAAGGCCTCTGGGGGCGCGAGACCCAGTACTTC
CASSQGLWGRETQYF
>-|TRBV6-1|-|TRBJ2-6
TGTGCCAGCGGATACTCTGGGGCCAACGGCCTGACTTTC
CASGYSGANGLTF
>-|TRBV10-3|TRBD2|TRBJ2-1
TGTGCCATCAGTCCGGGACAGGCGAGACTAGCGGGAAGTAACGAGCAGTTCTTC
CAISPGQARLAGSNEQFF
>-|TRBV7-2|-|TRBJ2-1
TGTGCCAGCAGCTCTCAGCCAGGGCAGGGTGAGCAGTTCTTC
CASSSQPGQGEQFF
>-|TRBV25-1|TRBD2|TRBJ2-3
TGTGCCAGCAGTGGGCTAGCGGGAGTTTGGGATACGCAGTATTTT
CASSGLAGVWDTQYF
>-|TRBV6-5|TRBD1|TRBJ2-7
TGTGCCAGCAAGAGGACAGGGCTCATCTACGAGCAGTACTTC
CASKRTGLIYEQYF
>once|TRBV5-6|-|TRBJ2-3
TGTGCCAGCAGCTTGGCAGGGAGCACAGATACGCAGTATTTT
CASSLAGSTDTQYF
>-|TRBV4-1|-|TRBJ1-2
TGCGCCAGCAGCCAAGAACAGCTTAACTATGGCTACACCTTC
CASSQEQLNYGYTF
>-|TRBV10-3|-|TRBJ2-7
TGTGCCATCAGTGCGGGGTCTTCCTCCTACGAGCAGTACTTC
CAISAGSSSYEQYF